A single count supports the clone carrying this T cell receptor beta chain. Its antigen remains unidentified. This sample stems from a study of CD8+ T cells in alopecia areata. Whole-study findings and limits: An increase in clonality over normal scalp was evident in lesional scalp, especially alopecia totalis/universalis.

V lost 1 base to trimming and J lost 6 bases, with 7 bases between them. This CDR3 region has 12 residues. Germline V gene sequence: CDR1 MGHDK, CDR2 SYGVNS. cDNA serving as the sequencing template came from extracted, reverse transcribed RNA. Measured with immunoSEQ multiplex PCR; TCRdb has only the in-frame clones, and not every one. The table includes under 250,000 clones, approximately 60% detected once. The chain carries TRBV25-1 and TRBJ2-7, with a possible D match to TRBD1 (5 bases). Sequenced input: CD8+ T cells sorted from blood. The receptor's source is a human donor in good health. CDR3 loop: CASSESGREQYF. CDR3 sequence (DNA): TGTGCCAGCAGTGAATCAGGGCGCGAGCAGTACTTC.